The 2 T cell receptor beta chains reported below all come from one sample, sequenced in a study of shared clonotypes between healthy human individuals. The protocol was immunoSEQ multiplex PCR, while the TCRdb copy is restricted to in-frame clones and leaves out a portion. The table lists 2 million to 2.5 million clones, 85% to 95% of them singletons. Source material: naive CD4+ T cells from PBMCs. This sample's subset: CD45RA+ positively selected. These receptors came from a man between 18 and 29 years old in good health. Some clones in this sample may be carry-over from other donors' samples.

As to this clone: The same CDR3 can be traced to other DNA sequences in this sample. The chain carries TRBV5-1 and TRBJ1-1, with a tentative D call TRBD1 (5 bases). Germline CDR1 SGHRS, CDR2 YFSETQ. This CDR3 has 14 residues. The V end was cut by 0 bases, the J end by 5 bases, with 11 bases between. The CDR3 region has the DNA TGCGCCAGCAGCTTGGCGGGGGAGGTAACTGAAGCTTTCTTT. Amino acid sequence: CASSLAGEVTEAFF.

The chain has TRBV7-9 and TRBJ1-3; D is ambiguous. CDR3 length: 16 residues. V dropped 3 bases and J dropped 2 bases, with 14 bases sitting between them. Germline V gene data show CDR1 as SEHNR and CDR2 as FQNEAQ (reference sequence). The CDR3 spells CASSFHYARPGNTIYF. The CDR3 coding sequence is TGTGCCAGCAGCTTCCATTACGCACGTCCTGGAAACACCATATATTTT.